This T cell receptor (beta chain) emerged from a study of T cell repertoires in cytomegalovirus infection (dated by TCRdb to 2018 to 2020). Some background on the complete study: Donor HLA type was relevant to the analysis, because carriage of CMV infection together with the matching HLA type was indicated by public TCR beta signatures.

This clonotype was seen many times. Its cognate antigen has yet to be identified. Per-base quality was not reported, and no clone a single base away is much larger than it. For this chain, trimming is 1 base at the V end and 3 bases at the J end, and the number of junction bases without a gene match is 5. Measured from the cysteine to the phenylalanine, the CDR3 is 15 residues long. The only DNA kept is the CDR3, 45 bases in frame from the first base. CDR1 and CDR2 are read off the germline V gene (reference sequence) as SGHNT and YYREEE. The paper's findings and limits, for the study overall: Carriers of CMV infection plus the relevant HLA type were discriminated by the cumulative frequency of public TCR beta family members in the study cohort and in an independent roughly 350-donor cohort. The ex vivo response was dominated by HLA-C-restricted CMV-specific TCR beta clonotypes, which also provided the single most frequent clonotype in two of eight donors.

Sequencing took place on an Illumina HiSeq 1500. TCRdb redid the processing of the public reads, applying fastp at Q25 and MiXCR, and retained in-frame beta chains. Each CDR3 protein appears once, grouped with its most common genes and DNA. Within this sample are about 200,000 distinct CDR3 sequences, with roughly 9.8% of them counted one time only. The ten largest clones represent 4.6% of the sample. Input material: PBMCs. The rearrangement combines TRBV5-4 with TRBJ2-5; TRBD2 matches 8 bases in the middle. The origin of this receptor is a human donor in good health (CMV status not recorded). Some clones in this sample may be carry-over from other donors' samples. The bases read TGTGCCAGCAGCTTGAGAACGGGGGGGAAAGAGACCCAGTACTTC. The translation is CASSLRTGGKETQYF.